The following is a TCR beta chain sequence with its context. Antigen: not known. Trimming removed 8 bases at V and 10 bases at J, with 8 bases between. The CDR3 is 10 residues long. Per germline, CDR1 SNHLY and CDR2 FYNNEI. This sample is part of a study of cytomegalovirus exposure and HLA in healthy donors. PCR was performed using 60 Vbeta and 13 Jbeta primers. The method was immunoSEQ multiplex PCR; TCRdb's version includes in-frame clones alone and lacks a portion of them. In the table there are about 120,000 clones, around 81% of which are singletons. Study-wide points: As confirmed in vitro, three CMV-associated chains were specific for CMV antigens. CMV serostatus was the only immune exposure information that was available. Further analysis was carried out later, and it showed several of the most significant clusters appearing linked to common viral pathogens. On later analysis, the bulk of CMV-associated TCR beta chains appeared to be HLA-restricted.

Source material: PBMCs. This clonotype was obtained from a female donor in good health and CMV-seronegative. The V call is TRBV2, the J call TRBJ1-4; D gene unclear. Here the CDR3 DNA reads TGTGCCAGCGGGGAGGGAAAACTGTTTTTT. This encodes CASGEGKLFF.